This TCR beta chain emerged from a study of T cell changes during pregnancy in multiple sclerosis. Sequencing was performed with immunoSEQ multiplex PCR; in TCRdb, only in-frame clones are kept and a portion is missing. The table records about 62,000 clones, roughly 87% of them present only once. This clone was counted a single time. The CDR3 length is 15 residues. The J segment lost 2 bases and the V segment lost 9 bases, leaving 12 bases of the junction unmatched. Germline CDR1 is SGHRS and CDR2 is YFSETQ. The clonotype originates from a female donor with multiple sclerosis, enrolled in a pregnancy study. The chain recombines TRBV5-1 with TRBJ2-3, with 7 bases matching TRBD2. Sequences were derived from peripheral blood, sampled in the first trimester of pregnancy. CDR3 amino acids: CATGSSGLNTDTQYF. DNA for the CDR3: TGCGCCACCGGTAGTAGCGGGTTGAACACAGATACGCAGTATTTT.